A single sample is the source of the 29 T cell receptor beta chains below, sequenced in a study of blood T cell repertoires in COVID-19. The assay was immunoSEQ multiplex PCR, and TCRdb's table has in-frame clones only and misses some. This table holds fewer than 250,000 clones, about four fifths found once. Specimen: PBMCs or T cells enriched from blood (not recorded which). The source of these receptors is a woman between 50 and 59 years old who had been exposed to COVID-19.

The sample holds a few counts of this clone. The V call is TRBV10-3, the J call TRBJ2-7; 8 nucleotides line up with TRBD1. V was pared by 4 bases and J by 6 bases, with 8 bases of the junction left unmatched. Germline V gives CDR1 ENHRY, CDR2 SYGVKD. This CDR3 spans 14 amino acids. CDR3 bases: TGTGCCATCAGTGCGGGACAGGTCGTTGGCGAGCAGTACTTC. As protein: CAISAGQVVGEQYF.

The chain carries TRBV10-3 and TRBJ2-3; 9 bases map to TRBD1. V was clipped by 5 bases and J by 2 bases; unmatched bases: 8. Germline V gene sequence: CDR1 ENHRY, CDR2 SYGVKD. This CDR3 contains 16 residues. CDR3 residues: CAISSGTGFYTDTQYF. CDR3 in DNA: TGTGCCATCAGTTCCGGGACAGGGTTCTACACAGATACGCAGTATTTT.

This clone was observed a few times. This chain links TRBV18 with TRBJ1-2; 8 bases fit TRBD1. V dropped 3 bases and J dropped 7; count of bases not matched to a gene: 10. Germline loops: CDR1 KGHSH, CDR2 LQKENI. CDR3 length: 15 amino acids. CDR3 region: CASSPGGQGAGGYTF. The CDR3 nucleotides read TGTGCCAGCTCACCCGGCGGCCAGGGGGCAGGTGGCTACACCTTC.

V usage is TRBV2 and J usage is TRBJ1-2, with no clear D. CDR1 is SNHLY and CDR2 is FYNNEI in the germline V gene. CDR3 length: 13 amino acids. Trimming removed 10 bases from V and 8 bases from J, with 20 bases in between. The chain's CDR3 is CAIKDLSNGGYTF. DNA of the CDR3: TGTGCCATAAAAGACTTATCAAACGGGGGCTACACCTTC.

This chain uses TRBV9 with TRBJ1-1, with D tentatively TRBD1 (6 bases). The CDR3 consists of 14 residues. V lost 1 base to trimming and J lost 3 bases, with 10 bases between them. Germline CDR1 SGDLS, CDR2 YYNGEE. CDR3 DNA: TGTGCCAGCAGCGTAAATCCAGGGGACACTGAAGCTTTCTTT. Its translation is CASSVNPGDTEAFF.

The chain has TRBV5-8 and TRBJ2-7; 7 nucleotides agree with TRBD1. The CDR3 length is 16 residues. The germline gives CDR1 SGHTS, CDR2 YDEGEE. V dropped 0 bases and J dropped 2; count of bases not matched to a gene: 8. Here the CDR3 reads CASSLVGGQPTYEQYF. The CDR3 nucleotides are TGTGCCAGCAGCTTGGTTGGGGGACAGCCAACCTACGAGCAGTACTTC.

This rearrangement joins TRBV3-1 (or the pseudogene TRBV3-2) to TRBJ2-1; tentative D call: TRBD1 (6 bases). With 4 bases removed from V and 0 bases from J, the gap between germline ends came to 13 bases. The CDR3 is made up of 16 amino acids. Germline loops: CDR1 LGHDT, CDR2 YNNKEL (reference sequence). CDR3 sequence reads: CASSLQGPGSYNEQFF. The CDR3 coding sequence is TGTGCCAGCAGCCTACAGGGTCCGGGCTCCTACAATGAGCAGTTCTTC.

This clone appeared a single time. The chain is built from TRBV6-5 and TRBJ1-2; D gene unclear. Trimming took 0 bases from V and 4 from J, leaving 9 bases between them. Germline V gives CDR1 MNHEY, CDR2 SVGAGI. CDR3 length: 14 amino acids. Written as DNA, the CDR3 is TGTGCCAGCAGTTACTCGATGGCCGTCTATGGCTACACCTTC. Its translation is CASSYSMAVYGYTF.

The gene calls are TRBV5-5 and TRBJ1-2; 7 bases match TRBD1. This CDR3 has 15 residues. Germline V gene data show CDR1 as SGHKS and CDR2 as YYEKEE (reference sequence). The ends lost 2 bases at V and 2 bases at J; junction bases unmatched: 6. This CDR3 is CASSFLTGFNYGYTF. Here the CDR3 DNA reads TGTGCCAGCAGCTTCTTGACAGGGTTCAACTATGGCTACACCTTC.

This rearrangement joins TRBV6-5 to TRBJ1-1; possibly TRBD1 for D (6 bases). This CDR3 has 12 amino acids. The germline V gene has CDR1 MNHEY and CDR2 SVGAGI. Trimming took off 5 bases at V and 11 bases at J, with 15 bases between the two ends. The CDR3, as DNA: TGTGCCAGCAGTCCGCAGGGGCGAAAGGCTTTCTTT. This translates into CASSPQGRKAFF.

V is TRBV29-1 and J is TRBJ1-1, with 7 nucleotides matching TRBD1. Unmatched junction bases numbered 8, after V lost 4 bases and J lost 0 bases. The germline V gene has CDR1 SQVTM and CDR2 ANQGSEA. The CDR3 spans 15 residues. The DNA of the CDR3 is TGCAGCGTTGGACAGGGATTTAGGATGAACACTGAAGCTTTCTTT. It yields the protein CSVGQGFRMNTEAFF.

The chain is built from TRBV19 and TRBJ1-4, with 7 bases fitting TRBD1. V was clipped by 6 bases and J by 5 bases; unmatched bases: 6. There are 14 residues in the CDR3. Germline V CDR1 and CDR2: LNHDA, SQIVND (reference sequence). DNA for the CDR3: TGTGCCAGTAGCTCGGGACAGTGGAATGAAAAACTGTTTTTT. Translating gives CASSSGQWNEKLFF.

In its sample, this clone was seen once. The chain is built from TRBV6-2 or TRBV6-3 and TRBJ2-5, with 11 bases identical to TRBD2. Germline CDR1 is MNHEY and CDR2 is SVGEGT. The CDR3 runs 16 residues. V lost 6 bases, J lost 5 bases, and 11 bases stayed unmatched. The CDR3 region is CASSRPSGGYIETQYF. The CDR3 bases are TGTGCCAGCAGCCGACCTAGCGGGGGGTACATCGAGACCCAGTACTTC.

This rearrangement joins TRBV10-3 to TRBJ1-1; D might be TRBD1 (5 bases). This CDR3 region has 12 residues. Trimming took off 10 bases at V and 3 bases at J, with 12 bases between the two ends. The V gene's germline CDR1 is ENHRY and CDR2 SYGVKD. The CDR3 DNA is TGTGCCACCTGGAGGGGAGACACTGAAGCTTTCTTT. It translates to CATWRGDTEAFF.

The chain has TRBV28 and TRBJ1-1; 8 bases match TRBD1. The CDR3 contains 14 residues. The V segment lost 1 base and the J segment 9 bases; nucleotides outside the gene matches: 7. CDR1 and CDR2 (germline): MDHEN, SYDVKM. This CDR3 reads CASSLYRDRPQAFF. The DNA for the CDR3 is TGTGCCAGCAGTTTATACCGGGACAGGCCTCAAGCTTTCTTT.

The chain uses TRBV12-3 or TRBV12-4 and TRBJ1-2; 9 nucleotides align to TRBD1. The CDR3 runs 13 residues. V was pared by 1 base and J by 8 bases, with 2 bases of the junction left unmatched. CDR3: CASSLGTGVGYTF. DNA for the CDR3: TGTGCCAGCAGTTTAGGGACAGGGGTAGGCTACACCTTC.

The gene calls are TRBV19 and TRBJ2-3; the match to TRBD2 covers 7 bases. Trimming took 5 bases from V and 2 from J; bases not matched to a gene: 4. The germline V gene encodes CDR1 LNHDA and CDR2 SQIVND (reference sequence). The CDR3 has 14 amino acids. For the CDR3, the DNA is TGTGCCAGTAGTTCCGGGACTACCACAGATACGCAGTATTTT. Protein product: CASSSGTTTDTQYF.

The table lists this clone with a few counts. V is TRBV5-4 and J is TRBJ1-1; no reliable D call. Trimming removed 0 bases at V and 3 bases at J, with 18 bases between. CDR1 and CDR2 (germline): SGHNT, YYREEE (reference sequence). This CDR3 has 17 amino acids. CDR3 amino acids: CASSLGSSSLTYTEAFF. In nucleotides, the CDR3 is TGTGCCAGCAGCTTGGGTAGTAGTTCTTTAACCTACACTGAAGCTTTCTTT.

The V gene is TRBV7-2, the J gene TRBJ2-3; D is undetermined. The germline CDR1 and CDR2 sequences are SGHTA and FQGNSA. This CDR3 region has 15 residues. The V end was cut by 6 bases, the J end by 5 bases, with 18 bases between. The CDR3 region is CASSPLSYSRDTQYF. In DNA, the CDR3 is TGTGCCAGCAGTCCCCTGAGTTACAGCCGAGATACGCAGTATTTT.

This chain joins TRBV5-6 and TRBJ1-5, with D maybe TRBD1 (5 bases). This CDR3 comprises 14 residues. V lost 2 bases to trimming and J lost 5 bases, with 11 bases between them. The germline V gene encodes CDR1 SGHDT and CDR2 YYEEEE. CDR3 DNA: TGTGCCAGCAGCTTACAAGTACAGGATCAGCCCCAGCATTTT. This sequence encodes CASSLQVQDQPQHF.

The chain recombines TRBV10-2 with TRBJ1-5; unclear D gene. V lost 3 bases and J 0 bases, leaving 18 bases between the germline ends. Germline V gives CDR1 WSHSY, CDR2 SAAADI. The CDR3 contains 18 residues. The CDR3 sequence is CASSDPGYGEYSNQPQHF. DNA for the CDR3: TGCGCCAGCAGTGACCCGGGGTACGGGGAATATAGCAATCAGCCCCAGCATTTT.

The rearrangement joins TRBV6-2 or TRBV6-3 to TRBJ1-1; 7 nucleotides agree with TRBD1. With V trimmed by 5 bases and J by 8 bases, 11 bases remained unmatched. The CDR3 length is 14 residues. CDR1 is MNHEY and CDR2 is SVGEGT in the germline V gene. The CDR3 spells CASSPTPGQAEAFF. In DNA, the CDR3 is TGTGCCAGCAGTCCGACTCCCGGACAGGCCGAAGCTTTCTTT.

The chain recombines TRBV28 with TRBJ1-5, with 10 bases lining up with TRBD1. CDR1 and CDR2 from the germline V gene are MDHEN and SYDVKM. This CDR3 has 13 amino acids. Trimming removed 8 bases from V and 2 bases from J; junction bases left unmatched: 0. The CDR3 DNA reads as TGTGCCAGCGGGACAGGGGGCAATCAGCCCCAGCATTTT. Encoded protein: CASGTGGNQPQHF.

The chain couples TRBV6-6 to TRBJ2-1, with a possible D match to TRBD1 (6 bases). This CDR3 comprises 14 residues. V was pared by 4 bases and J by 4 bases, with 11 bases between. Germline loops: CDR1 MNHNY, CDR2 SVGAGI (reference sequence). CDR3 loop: CASSSPDRYNEQFF. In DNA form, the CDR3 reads TGTGCCAGCAGTTCCCCCGACAGGTACAATGAGCAGTTCTTC.

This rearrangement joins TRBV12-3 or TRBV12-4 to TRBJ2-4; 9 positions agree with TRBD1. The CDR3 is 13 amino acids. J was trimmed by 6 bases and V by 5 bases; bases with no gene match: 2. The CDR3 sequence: CASSGTGRNIQYF. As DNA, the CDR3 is TGTGCCAGCAGTGGGACAGGGAGAAACATTCAGTACTTC.

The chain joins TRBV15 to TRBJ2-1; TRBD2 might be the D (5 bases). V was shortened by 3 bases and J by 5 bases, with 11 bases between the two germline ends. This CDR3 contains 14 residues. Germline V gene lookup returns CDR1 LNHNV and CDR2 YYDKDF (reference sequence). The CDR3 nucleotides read TGTGCCACCAGCAGGACGACTATGAACAATGAGCAGTTCTTC. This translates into CATSRTTMNNEQFF.

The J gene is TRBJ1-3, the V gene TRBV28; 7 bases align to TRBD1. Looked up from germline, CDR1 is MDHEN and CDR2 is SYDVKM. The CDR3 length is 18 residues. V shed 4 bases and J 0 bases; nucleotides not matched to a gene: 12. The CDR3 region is CASSYHSGTAGSGNTIYF. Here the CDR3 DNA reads TGTGCCAGCAGTTACCACTCCGGGACAGCCGGCTCTGGAAACACCATATATTTT.

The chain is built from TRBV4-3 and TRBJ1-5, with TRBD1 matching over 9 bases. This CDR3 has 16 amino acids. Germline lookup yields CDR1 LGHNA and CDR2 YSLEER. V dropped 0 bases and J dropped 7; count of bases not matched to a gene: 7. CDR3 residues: CASSQDPGQGAQPQHF. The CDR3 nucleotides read TGCGCCAGCAGCCAAGATCCGGGACAGGGTGCCCAGCCCCAGCATTTT.

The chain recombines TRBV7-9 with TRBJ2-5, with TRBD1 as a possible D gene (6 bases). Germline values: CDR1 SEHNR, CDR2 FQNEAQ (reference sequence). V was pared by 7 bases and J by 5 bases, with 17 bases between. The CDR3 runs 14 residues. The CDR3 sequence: CASIGDGQLETQYF. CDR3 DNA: TGTGCCAGCATTGGAGACGGACAGTTGGAGACCCAGTACTTC.